This TCR beta chain is drawn from a study of T cell responses to AZD1222 COVID-19 vaccine. General study results and limits: Females outnumbered males among donors, who were mostly white British; clonal diversity was possibly underestimated.

With respect to this clone: Its antigen is not identified.

TCRdb keeps only in-frame clones here, not all; method: immunoSEQ multiplex PCR. Counted here are roughly 100,000 clones, approximately 88% occurring once; the ten biggest clones make up 2% to 3%. The receptor's source is an adult in good health. Source: peripheral blood, taken on day 0 of AZD1222 vaccination.

The CDR3 here is CASSRDSNYGYTF. The CDR3 DNA follows: TGTGCCAGCAGCAGGGACTCTAACTATGGCTACACCTTC. The chain has TRBV6-1 and TRBJ1-2, with D perhaps TRBD1 (5 bases). This CDR3 is 13 amino acids long. Germline CDR1 MNHNS, CDR2 SASEGT. The V and J ends lost 6 bases and 0 bases respectively, with 8 bases between them.